What follows is one TCR beta chain and its context. Its antigen is unknown. A read error may produce the germline difference seen at one junction end. The data originate from a study of T-cell memory formation after mild COVID-19. Study information: Largely, the TCR clusters proved donor specific.

Each CDR3 protein is one row after TCRdb ran MiXCR on the 5' RACE reads. The sample lists around 340,000 distinct CDR3 sequences, around 20% occurring once. General study results and limits: Of the contracting clones, CD4+ ones lay mainly in CM and EM, and CD8+ ones in EMRA.

Source material: PBMCs or a T cell subset sorted from them (not recorded which). The source of this sequence is an adult woman who had mild COVID-19 (a few samples of this study predate the infection). Cell type and time point are not known.

As DNA, the CDR3 is TGTGACAGCAGTGCCCCCGTTTACAATGAGCAGTTCTTC. Its translation is CDSSAPVYNEQFF. This chain links TRBV11-2 with TRBJ2-1, with D hard to call. CDR3 length equals 13 residues. Germline loops: CDR1 SGHAT, CDR2 FQNNGV. The full variable domain, with the rest looked up from reference TRBV11-2 and TRBJ2-1, is EAGVAQSPRYKIIEKRQSVAFWCNPISGHATLYWYQQILGQGPKLLIQFQNNGVVDDSQLPKDRFSAERLKGVDSTLKIQPAKLEDSAVYLCDSSAPVYNEQFFGPGTRLTVL.